These T cell receptor beta chains were read from a single sample in a study of human T cells and chemical hapten exposure. TCRdb re-called the RACE reads with MiXCR, one entry per CDR3 protein. The sample records about 140,000 distinct CDR3 sequences, about 11% being singletons. The sequences come from whole blood, collected in connection with sensitization to the hapten diphenylcyclopropenone (DPC). Every receptor here comes from a woman between 45 and 65 years old with alopecia areata. Some clones in this sample may be carry-over from other donors' samples. The CDR3 runs from the conserved cysteine through the conserved F or W. Fields, in order: V gene, clone size, J gene, D gene, CDR3 protein, CDR3 DNA. D genes are given only for firm matches. Clone size is not always given. Where it is, it says once, few, many or a class for expanded clones.

>TRBV5-1|NA|TRBJ1-6|NA
CASRVQGGRGGSPLHF
TGCGCCAGCAGGGTTCAAGGTGGCAGGGGAGGCTCACCCCTCCACTTT
>TRBV6-5|few|TRBJ2-3|NA
CASRTLRSYADTQYF
TGTGCCAGCAGGACCCTGCGGAGCTACGCAGATACGCAGTATTTT
>TRBV6-5|many|TRBJ1-3|NA
CASTSSGNTIYF
TGTGCCAGCACTAGCTCTGGAAACACCATATATTTT
>TRBV20-1|many|TRBJ2-7|TRBD2
CSARDRGRISEQYF
TGCAGTGCTAGAGATCGCGGGAGAATCTCCGAGCAGTACTTC
>TRBV29-1|few|TRBJ2-2|NA
CSVEVGRVTGELFF
TGCAGCGTTGAAGTCGGCAGGGTCACCGGGGAGCTGTTTTTT
>TRBV11-3|NA|TRBJ2-3|NA
CASSLVPPSRYTDTQYF
TGTGCCAGCAGCTTAGTCCCACCTAGTCGCTACACAGATACGCAGTATTTT
>TRBV6-2/TRBV6-3|few|TRBJ2-6|NA
CASSSGRLSGANVLTF
TGTGCCAGCAGTTCGGGCAGGCTCTCTGGGGCCAACGTCCTGACTTTC
>TRBV18|NA|TRBJ2-7|NA
CASSPEKNYEQYF
TGTGCCAGCTCACCTGAGAAGAACTACGAGCAGTACTTC
>TRBV29-1|few|TRBJ2-1|NA
CSVSPNEQFF
TGCAGCGTTTCCCCAAATGAGCAGTTCTTC
>TRBV11-2|many|TRBJ2-3|TRBD2
CASSLGGLAGGRSDTQYF
TGTGCCAGCAGCTTAGGAGGACTAGCGGGAGGGCGGTCAGATACGCAGTATTTT
>TRBV7-2|NA|TRBJ1-3|NA
CASSRTVSGNTIYF
TGTGCCAGCAGCCGGACAGTCTCTGGAAACACCATATATTTT
>TRBV12-3/TRBV12-4|many|TRBJ2-2|NA
CASSLKNTGELFF
TGTGCCAGCAGTTTAAAGAACACCGGGGAGCTGTTTTTT
>TRBV24-1|few|TRBJ2-3|NA
CATRAADTQYF
TGTGCCACCAGAGCCGCAGATACGCAGTATTTT
>TRBV7-6|many|TRBJ1-5|TRBD1
CASSLVRQGANQPQHF
TGTGCCAGCAGCTTAGTTCGACAGGGGGCGAATCAGCCCCAGCATTTT
>TRBV7-2|NA|TRBJ2-7|NA
CASSLGTPLEQYF
TGTGCCAGCAGCCTTGGGACTCCCCTCGAGCAGTACTTC
>TRBV5-1|NA|TRBJ2-3|TRBD2
CASREPSGTSTDTQYF
TGCGCCAGCAGGGAACCAAGCGGGACTAGCACAGATACGCAGTATTTT
>TRBV6-6|few|TRBJ2-5|NA
CASSYPQTAYQETQYF
TGTGCCAGCAGTTACCCCCAGACAGCGTACCAAGAGACCCAGTACTTC
>TRBV7-9|many|TRBJ1-2|TRBD1
CASSPGQGGQYGYTF
TGTGCCAGCAGCCCAGGACAGGGGGGACAGTATGGCTACACCTTC
>TRBV7-8|NA|TRBJ2-5|TRBD2
CASSLGTRMETQYF
TGTGCCAGCAGCCTCGGGACTAGGATGGAGACCCAGTACTTC
>TRBV19|many|TRBJ2-4|NA
CASARPPGQNIQYF
TGTGCCAGTGCGCGACCCCCGGGACAAAACATTCAGTACTTC
>TRBV7-2|few|TRBJ2-1|NA
CASSLDKTRSGYNEQFF
TGTGCCAGCAGCTTAGACAAGACGAGATCCGGTTACAATGAGCAGTTCTTC
>TRBV29-1|NA|TRBJ2-5|TRBD1
CSAGGQGARETQYF
TGCAGCGCCGGCGGCCAGGGGGCGCGGGAGACCCAGTACTTC
>TRBV11-2|NA|TRBJ1-6|TRBD1
CASSSRDRMNSPLHF
TGTGCCAGCAGCTCCCGGGACAGGATGAATTCACCCCTCCACTTT
>TRBV30|NA|TRBJ2-4|TRBD2
CAWTTSGVAKNIQYF
TGTGCCTGGACGACTAGCGGGGTAGCCAAAAACATTCAGTACTTC
>TRBV5-4|NA|TRBJ2-3|TRBD1
CASRSGTASPGLGDTQYF
TGTGCCAGCAGGTCCGGGACAGCGAGCCCGGGGTTGGGTGATACGCAGTATTTT
>TRBV4-3|NA|TRBJ1-2|NA
CASSQDVRFNYGYTF
TGCGCCAGCAGCCAAGACGTGCGGTTTAACTATGGCTACACCTTC
>TRBV9|NA|TRBJ1-1|NA
CASSAEPGDGTEAFF
TGTGCCAGCAGCGCAGAACCAGGGGACGGTACTGAAGCTTTCTTT
>TRBV20-1|NA|TRBJ1-5|NA
CSASGENQPQHF
TGCAGTGCTAGTGGAGAGAATCAGCCCCAGCATTTT
>TRBV18|many|TRBJ2-1|TRBD1
CASSRGTGDRNEQFF
TGTGCCAGCTCACGCGGGACAGGGGATAGGAATGAGCAGTTCTTC
>TRBV18|few|TRBJ1-5|NA
CASSRDHSNQPQHF
TGTGCCAGCTCCCGGGACCACTCCAATCAGCCCCAGCATTTT
>TRBV10-3|few|TRBJ1-4|NA
CAISAGAGEKLFF
TGTGCCATCAGTGCGGGGGCGGGTGAAAAACTGTTTTTT
>TRBV7-2|NA|TRBJ1-3|NA
CASSLFLSGNTIYF
TGTGCCAGCAGCTTATTCCTATCTGGAAACACCATATATTTT
>TRBV29-1|NA|TRBJ2-1|NA
CSGGDYNEQLF
TGCAGCGGCGGAGATTACAATGAGCAGCTCTTC
>TRBV20-1|few|TRBJ2-3|TRBD1
CSARQGFEDTQYF
TGCAGTGCACGACAGGGATTTGAGGATACGCAGTATTTT
>TRBV7-9|many|TRBJ1-1|NA
CASSIGTEAFF
TGTGCCAGCAGTATAGGGACTGAAGCTTTCTTT